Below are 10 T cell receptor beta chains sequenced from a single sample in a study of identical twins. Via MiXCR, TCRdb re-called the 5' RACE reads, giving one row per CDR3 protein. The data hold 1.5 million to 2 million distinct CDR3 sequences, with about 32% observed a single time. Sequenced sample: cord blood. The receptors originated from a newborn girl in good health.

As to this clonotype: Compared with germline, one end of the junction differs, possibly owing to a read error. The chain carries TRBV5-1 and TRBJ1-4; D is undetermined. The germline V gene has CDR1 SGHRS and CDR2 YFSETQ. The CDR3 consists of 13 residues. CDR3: CTSSLYHGEKLFF. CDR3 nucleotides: TGCACCAGCAGCTTGTATCATGGTGAAAAACTGTTTTTT.

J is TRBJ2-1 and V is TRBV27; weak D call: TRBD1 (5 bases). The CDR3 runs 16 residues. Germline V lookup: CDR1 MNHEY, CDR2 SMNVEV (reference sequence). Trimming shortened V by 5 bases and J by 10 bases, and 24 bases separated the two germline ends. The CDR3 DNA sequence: TGTGCCAGCAGTCTCGACAGCCGATGGTCCTCCTACGAGCAGTTCTTC. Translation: CASSLDSRWSSYEQFF.

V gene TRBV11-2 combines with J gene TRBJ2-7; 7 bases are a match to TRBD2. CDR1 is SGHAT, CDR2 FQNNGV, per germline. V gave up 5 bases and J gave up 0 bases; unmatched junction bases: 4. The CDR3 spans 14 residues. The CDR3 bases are TGTGCCAGCAGCACCGGACTAGGCTCCTACGAGCAGTACTTC. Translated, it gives CASSTGLGSYEQYF.

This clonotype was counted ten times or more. This chain's CDR3 is CASSPPSGRYTDTQYF. Written as DNA, the CDR3 is TGTGCCAGCAGCCCCCCCTCGGGGAGGTACACAGATACGCAGTATTTT. The J gene is TRBJ2-3, the V gene TRBV12-3 or TRBV12-4; weak D call: TRBD2 (6 bases). The ends were cut back, 6 bases at V and 2 bases at J, with 18 bases in the middle. The CDR3 consists of 16 residues.

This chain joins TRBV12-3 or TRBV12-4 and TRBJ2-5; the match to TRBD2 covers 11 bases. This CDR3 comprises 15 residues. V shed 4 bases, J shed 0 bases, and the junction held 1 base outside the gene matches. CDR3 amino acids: CASSSSGGYQETQYF. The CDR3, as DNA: TGTGCCAGCAGTTCTAGCGGGGGGTACCAAGAGACCCAGTACTTC.

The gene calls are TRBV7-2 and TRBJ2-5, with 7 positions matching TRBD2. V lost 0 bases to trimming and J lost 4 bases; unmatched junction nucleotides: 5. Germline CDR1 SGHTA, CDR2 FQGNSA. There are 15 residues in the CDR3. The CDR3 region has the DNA TGTGCCAGCAGCTTAGCCGGGCGGGAGTCAGAGACCCAGTACTTC. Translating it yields CASSLAGRESETQYF.

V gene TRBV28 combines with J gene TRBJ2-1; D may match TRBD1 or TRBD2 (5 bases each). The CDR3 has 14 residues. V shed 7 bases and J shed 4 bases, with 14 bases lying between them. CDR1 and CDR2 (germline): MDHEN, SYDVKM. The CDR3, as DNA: TGTGCCAGCATACGCCAGGGACGGTACAATGAGCAGTTCTTC. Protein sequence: CASIRQGRYNEQFF.

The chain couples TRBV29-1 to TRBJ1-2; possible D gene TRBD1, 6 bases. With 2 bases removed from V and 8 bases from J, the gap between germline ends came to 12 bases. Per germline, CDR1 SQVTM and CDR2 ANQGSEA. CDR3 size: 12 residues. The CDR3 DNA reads TGCAGCGTTGAATCAGGGGTGGGAGGCTACACCTTC. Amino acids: CSVESGVGGYTF.

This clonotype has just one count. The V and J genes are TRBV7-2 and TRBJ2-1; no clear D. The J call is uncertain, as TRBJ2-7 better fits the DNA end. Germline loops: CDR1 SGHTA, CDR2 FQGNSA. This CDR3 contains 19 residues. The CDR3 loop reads CASSPLAKPLLSSYNEQYF. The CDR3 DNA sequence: TGTGCCAGCAGCCCCCTGGCAAAGCCCCTCCTAAGCTCCTACAATGAGCAGTACTTC.

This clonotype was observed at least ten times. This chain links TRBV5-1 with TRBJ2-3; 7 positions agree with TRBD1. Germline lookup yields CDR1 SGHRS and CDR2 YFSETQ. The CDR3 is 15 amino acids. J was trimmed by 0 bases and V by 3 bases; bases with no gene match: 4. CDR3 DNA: TGCGCCAGCAGCTCAGGGGGTCCTAGCACAGATACGCAGTATTTT. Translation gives CASSSGGPSTDTQYF.